This TCR beta chain was identified in a study of OX40 agonist ivuxolimab in advanced cancers. Sequenced by immunoSEQ multiplex PCR; TCRdb stores in-frame clones only, minus some. The sample records 25,000 to 30,000 clones, 70% to 80% being singletons. V lost 4 bases, J lost 7 bases, and 3 bases stayed unmatched. The germline CDR1 and CDR2 sequences are SGHNT and YENEEA. This CDR3 region has 14 residues. The receptor's source is an adult with an advanced solid tumor such as melanoma, head and neck, liver or kidney cancer. The rearrangement uses TRBV11-3 and TRBJ2-1, with 11 bases aligning to TRBD1. Material: CD4+ or CD8+ T cells sorted from blood, obtained in a trial of the OX40 agonist ivuxolimab. CDR3 sequence: CASSSRDRGNEQFF. As DNA, the CDR3 is TGTGCCAGCAGCTCCCGGGACAGGGGGAATGAGCAGTTCTTC.